This TCR beta chain appears in the sequencing data of a study of T cell changes during pregnancy in multiple sclerosis (dated by TCRdb to between 2017 and 2020). Regarding the study in general: Changes in the T cell repertoire over the course of pregnancy were examined in this study in women with multiple sclerosis.

Library creation used the immunoSEQ multiplex PCR assay. TCRdb limited this immuneACCESS table to in-frame rearrangements with V and J called. A share of clones is missing; checked studies link under half to unresolved V genes, and the rest is unexplained. This sample comprises around 36,000 clones, around nine tenths of them detected only once. The ten largest clones take up approximately 8.4% of the sample. In the case of this clone: Its specific antigen is unknown. No clone much larger than this one lies a single base away; base qualities are absent.

Counted from cysteine to phenylalanine, this CDR3 has 16 amino acids. This entry keeps only the CDR3 DNA: 48 bases, framed from base 1. V is pared back by 0 bases and J by 3 bases, with 12 bases lying between the germline termini. The germline V gene (reference sequence) yields LNHDA for CDR1 and SQIVND for CDR2. Sequenced material: CD8+ T cells from peripheral blood mononuclear cells, taken before pregnancy. Recombination linked TRBV19 to TRBJ2-1; a confident D gene designation cannot be given. The origin of this receptor is a female donor with multiple sclerosis, enrolled in a pregnancy study. The CDR3 protein sequence reads: CASSIDLLRYYNEQFF. The nucleotides read TGTGCCAGTAGTATAGATCTATTGCGTTACTACAATGAGCAGTTCTTC. Supplemented by the reference TRBV19 and TRBJ2-1 proteins around the CDR3, the complete variable domain is DGGITQSPKYLFRKEGQNVTLSCEQNLNHDAMYWYRQDPGQGLRLIYYSQIVNDFQKGDIAEGYSVSREKKESFPLTVTSAQKNPTAFYLCASSIDLLRYYNEQFFGPGTRLTVL.